The 26 T cell receptor beta chains listed next were all sequenced from one sample in a study of blood T cells in healthy people across ages. A second PCR of about 6 to 11 cycles used a sample-barcoded 5' primer and a J-beta primer mix. TCRdb passed the 5' RACE reads through MiXCR, listing each CDR3 protein once. The table lists around 670,000 distinct CDR3 sequences, approximately 30% of them singletons. Sequencing was carried out using blood. The source is a woman aged 80 or older in good health.

For this clonotype: One junction end disagrees with the germline gene, perhaps due to a read error. The chain links TRBV12-3 or TRBV12-4 to TRBJ2-3; no clear D gene. The CDR3 runs to 13 residues. Here the CDR3 DNA reads TGTGCCAGCAGTATTGTGAGCGCAGATGCGCAGTATTTT. Its protein is CASSIVSADAQYF.

Of note for this clonotype: One end of the junction varies from germline; a read error may be responsible. The rearrangement links TRBV5-1 to TRBJ1-1; 10 nucleotides agree with TRBD1. Germline CDR1 reads SGHRS; CDR2 reads YFSETQ. There are 16 residues in the CDR3. The CDR3 DNA reads TGCGCCAGCAGCTTCGGGGACAGGGGTATGAACGCTGAAGCTTTCTTT. It encodes CASSFGDRGMNAEAFF.

This clonotype came up many times. The chain recombines TRBV7-6 with TRBJ2-7; D is unresolved. Per germline, CDR1 SGHVS and CDR2 FNYEAQ. This CDR3 has 12 amino acids. With 6 bases removed from V and 2 bases from J, the gap between germline ends came to 8 bases. CDR3 residues: CASSYDAYEQYF. In DNA, the CDR3 is TGTGCCAGCAGTTATGACGCCTACGAGCAGTACTTC.

This clonotype was counted ten times or more. This chain connects TRBV7-2 to TRBJ1-1; D remains ambiguous. Trimming stripped 1 base from V and 5 bases from J, with 11 bases between. Per the germline V gene, CDR1 is SGHTA and CDR2 is FQGNSA. This CDR3 has 14 amino acids. CDR3 in amino acids: CASSLVLKWTEAFF. The CDR3 coding sequence is TGTGCCAGCAGCTTAGTTTTAAAGTGGACTGAAGCTTTCTTT.

The chain is built from TRBV19 and TRBJ2-3; 7 bases are shared with TRBD1. CDR3 length: 15 residues. The trim removed 5 bases at V and 4 bases at J, leaving 9 bases unmatched. CDR1 and CDR2 (germline): LNHDA, SQIVND (reference sequence). Written as DNA, the CDR3 is TGTGCCAGTAGTCCACGGAGAAGGGGGCCAGATACGCAGTATTTT. Translated, it gives CASSPRRRGPDTQYF.

This clonotype appeared many times. The gene calls are TRBV5-6 and TRBJ2-1, with TRBD1 identical over 8 bases. J was trimmed by 6 bases and V by 3 bases; bases with no gene match: 8. The germline gives CDR1 SGHDT, CDR2 YYEEEE. This CDR3 is built from 15 residues. The CDR3 DNA reads TGTGCCAGCAGCTGGACAGGGCATCAGGGCAATGAGCAGTTCTTC. This encodes CASSWTGHQGNEQFF.

This clonotype has a count of ten or more. The chain uses TRBV20-1 and TRBJ2-1, with TRBD2 identical over 14 bases. CDR1 is DFQATT, CDR2 SNEGSKA, per germline (reference sequence). V dropped 3 bases and J dropped 2; count of bases not matched to a gene: 15. This CDR3 has 20 amino acids. The CDR3: CSARGGTSGGEHKPYNEQFF. The CDR3 DNA follows: TGCAGTGCTAGGGGCGGGACTAGCGGGGGAGAACATAAACCCTACAATGAGCAGTTCTTC.

Many counts were recorded for this clonotype. V and J are TRBV5-1 and TRBJ2-5; D is unresolved. The germline gives CDR1 SGHRS, CDR2 YFSETQ. The CDR3 is 13 residues long. V gave up 0 bases and J gave up 7 bases, with 10 bases separating them. The CDR3 region is CASSLAEYGTQYF. In nucleotides, the CDR3 is TGCGCCAGCAGCTTGGCTGAGTACGGGACCCAGTACTTC.

This clonotype was counted many times. CDR3 region: CASSQDVGGSDSNYGYTF. CDR3 DNA: TGTGCCAGCAGCCAAGATGTGGGCGGTTCCGACTCTAACTATGGCTACACCTTC. The chain couples TRBV4-2 to TRBJ1-2, with unresolved D. Between the trimmed V and J ends, which lost 0 bases and 0 bases, there was a span of 17 bases. CDR1 LGHNA and CDR2 YNFKEQ come from the germline V gene. The CDR3 is 18 residues long.

The V call is TRBV5-1, the J call TRBJ2-1; D remains unclear. The CDR3 has 13 amino acids. Trimming left V 5 bases short and J 4 bases short, with 10 bases between. The germline CDR1 and CDR2 sequences are SGHRS and YFSETQ. CDR3 nucleotides: TGCGCCAGCAGGAGAGATGTATACAATGAGCAGTTCTTC. As protein: CASRRDVYNEQFF.

This clonotype was counted once. V gene TRBV2 combines with J gene TRBJ1-5; TRBD1 matches 9 bases. J lost 7 bases, V lost 6 bases, and 4 bases had no gene match. Germline values: CDR1 SNHLY, CDR2 FYNNEI. This CDR3 region has 13 residues. CDR3 protein: CASRDRGTQPQHF. CDR3 nucleotide sequence: TGTGCCAGCAGGGACAGGGGTACACAGCCCCAGCATTTT.

This chain connects TRBV19 to TRBJ2-1, with D perhaps TRBD2 (6 bases). V was cut by 1 base and J by 0 bases, with 10 bases left in between. Germline-derived CDR1 and CDR2 are LNHDA and SQIVND (reference sequence). This CDR3 has 16 residues. CDR3: CASSIGGGRSYNEQFF. DNA for the CDR3: TGTGCCAGTAGTATAGGTGGAGGGCGCTCCTACAATGAGCAGTTCTTC. The whole variable domain, remainder taken from reference TRBV19 and TRBJ2-1, is DGGITQSPKYLFRKEGQNVTLSCEQNLNHDAMYWYRQDPGQGLRLIYYSQIVNDFQKGDIAEGYSVSREKKESFPLTVTSAQKNPTAFYLCASSIGGGRSYNEQFFGPGTRLTVL.

This clonotype was counted between two and nine times. The chain combines TRBV29-1 with TRBJ2-1, with D perhaps being TRBD1 or TRBD2 (7 bases each). Matching the DNA end better, TRBJ2-7 makes the J call doubtful. Germline CDR1 reads SQVTM; CDR2 reads ANQGSEA. The CDR3 extends over 14 amino acids. The CDR3 DNA is TGCAGCGTTCAGGGGGGGAGCTCCTACAATGAGCAGTACTTC. Its protein product is CSVQGGSSYNEQYF.

This clonotype was found many times. Since a much larger clone is just one base distant, this may be a read error. The CDR3 sequence is CASGSSHGGGAFF. Written as DNA, the CDR3 is TGTGCCAGCGGTTCTTCTCACGGCGGGGGAGCTTTCTTT. The rearrangement joins TRBV7-2 to TRBJ1-1, with D tentatively TRBD1 (5 bases). The germline V gene has CDR1 SGHTA and CDR2 FQGNSA. Between the trimmed V and J ends, which lost 8 bases and 10 bases, there was a span of 20 bases. CDR3 length: 13 residues. The whole variable domain, filled in from reference TRBV7-2 and TRBJ1-1, reads GAGVSQSPSNKVTEKGKDVELRCDPISGHTALYWYRQSLGQGLEFLIYFQGNSAPDKSGLPSDRFSAERTGGSVSTLTIQRTQQEDSAVYLCASGSSHGGGAFFGQGTRLTVV.

The count of this clonotype is one. A much bigger clone sits one base away, suggesting this may be a read error. The CDR3 does not close with the conserved phenylalanine or tryptophan, likely indicating a read error. The genes are TRBV6-6 and TRBJ1-5; 9 bases are shared with TRBD1. CDR1 and CDR2 from the germline V gene are MNHNY and SVGAGI (reference sequence). Trimming cost V 6 bases and J 5 bases; bases outside gene matches: 11. This CDR3 comprises 16 residues. The chain's CDR3 is CASSQTGGSGDQPQHV. DNA of the CDR3: TGTGCCAGCAGCCAGACAGGGGGATCGGGAGATCAGCCCCAGCATGTT.

At least ten counts were recorded for this clonotype. CDR3 residues: CASSYSIGTNYGYTF. CDR3 nucleotides: TGTGCCAGCAGTTACTCGATAGGGACTAACTATGGCTACACCTTC. V usage is TRBV6-6 and J usage is TRBJ1-2; the D is unclear. This CDR3 spans 15 amino acids. Trimming stripped 0 bases from V and 0 bases from J, with 8 bases between. Germline values: CDR1 MNHNY, CDR2 SVGAGI (reference sequence).

As concerns this clonotype: A read error may be the cause here, since a much bigger clone is one base away. V gene TRBV12-3 or TRBV12-4 combines with J gene TRBJ2-3; TRBD1 matches 10 bases. V was clipped by 6 bases and J by 5 bases; unmatched bases: 14. CDR3 length: 17 amino acids. CDR3 amino acids: CASSLTLGQGNIDTQYF. CDR3 DNA sequence: TGTGCCAGCAGCTTGACCCTGGGACAGGGGAATATAGATACGCAGTATTTT.

About this clonotype itself: The junction does not match germline at one end; this may be a read error. V usage is TRBV19 and J usage is TRBJ2-6; 7 nucleotides match TRBD1. The germline V gene encodes CDR1 LNHDA and CDR2 SQIVND (reference sequence). This CDR3 has 17 residues. The DNA for the CDR3 is TGTGCCAGTAGTCAGGACAGGATCCTCTCTGGGGCCAACGTCCCGACTTTC. It translates to CASSQDRILSGANVPTF.

This clonotype has at least ten counts. CDR3 in DNA: TGTGCCAGCAGTCCGAGACAGACAATCCTAAGGGAGCAGTTCTTC. It is translated as CASSPRQTILREQFF. This rearrangement joins TRBV12-3 or TRBV12-4 to TRBJ2-1; TRBD1 is a possible D gene (5 bases). V lost 5 bases to trimming and J lost 10 bases, with 21 bases between them. The CDR3 length is 15 residues.

The V and J genes are TRBV13 and TRBJ2-1, with 11 bases aligning to TRBD2. This CDR3 region has 18 residues. V shed 2 bases and J 0 bases; nucleotides not matched to a gene: 6. Germline lookup yields CDR1 PRHDT and CDR2 FYEKMQ (reference sequence). In DNA form, the CDR3 reads TGTGCCAGCAGCTTATTAGCGGGGGGGGTAAGCTCCTACAATGAGCAGTTCTTC. It is translated as CASSLLAGGVSSYNEQFF.

This clonotype was counted at least ten times. This chain uses TRBV9 with TRBJ1-1; D not resolved. From germline, CDR1 is SGDLS and CDR2 YYNGEE. The germline V and J ends were trimmed by 0 bases and 1 base, with 10 bases remaining between them. CDR3 length equals 15 residues. The DNA of the CDR3 is TGTGCCAGCAGCGTAGGTAACGGAGGGAACACTGAAGCTTTCTTT. It translates to CASSVGNGGNTEAFF.

At least ten counts were recorded for this clonotype. The V gene is TRBV20-1, the J gene TRBJ2-3, with D unclear. Germline CDR1 and CDR2: DFQATT and SNEGSKA (reference sequence). The CDR3 length is 11 residues. Between the trimmed V and J ends, which lost 3 bases and 5 bases, there was a span of 6 bases. The CDR3 sequence is CSASLLDTQYF. CDR3 in DNA: TGCAGTGCTAGTTTACTAGATACGCAGTATTTT.

This clonotype was counted between two and nine times. V and J are TRBV5-5 and TRBJ2-5; D is undetermined. Per the germline V gene, CDR1 is SGHKS and CDR2 is YYEKEE (reference sequence). V lost 0 bases and J lost 2, with 8 bases in between. CDR3 length: 14 residues. The CDR3 protein is CASSLGYGQETQYF. The CDR3, as DNA: TGTGCCAGCAGCTTGGGGTATGGGCAAGAGACCCAGTACTTC.

This clonotype was picked up a small number of times. A much larger clone sits a single nucleotide away, making a read error possible. The chain couples TRBV29-1 to TRBJ2-1, with D perhaps given as TRBD1 or TRBD2 (5 bases each). The CDR3 runs 12 residues. CDR1 is SQVTM and CDR2 is ANQGSEA in the germline V gene. Trimming stripped 5 bases from V and 13 bases from J, with 18 bases between. The CDR3 DNA is TGCAGCGTTCGGGTAGGGCCCGGGACCCAGTTCTTC. This encodes CSVRVGPGTQFF.

The chain links TRBV12-3 or TRBV12-4 to TRBJ1-2, with D possibly matching TRBD1 (5 bases). This CDR3 region has 16 residues. Trimming pared 2 bases from V and 4 bases from J, leaving 17 bases between. CDR3 protein: CASSLRAKGAIYGYTF. The CDR3 nucleotides read TGTGCCAGCAGTTTAAGGGCCAAAGGGGCGATCTATGGCTACACCTTC.

As concerns this clonotype: A read error is possible here, since a much larger clone lies one base away. The rearrangement links TRBV5-1 to TRBJ2-5; TRBD2 aligns across 9 bases. J was trimmed by 4 bases and V by 4 bases; bases with no gene match: 8. Germline CDR1 is SGHRS and CDR2 is YFSETQ. This CDR3 is 15 amino acids long. CDR3 residues: CASSRTSAPRETQYF. The CDR3 nucleotides are TGCGCCAGCAGCCGGACTAGCGCGCCCCGAGAGACCCAGTACTTC.